This record looks at one T cell receptor (beta chain) sequence and its context. What it binds is not known. These data originate in a study of blood T cells in healthy people across ages. Study observations and caveats: Diversity of TCR beta correlated strongly with naive T cell percentage. Estimates of diversity drawn from one million T cells were considered underestimates.

A J-beta primer mix and a sample-barcoded 5' primer were used in a second PCR of roughly 7 to 12 cycles. From each sample, at least 2.5 million paired-end reads containing CDR3 were obtained. TCRdb ran MiXCR on the 5' RACE reads and lists one entry per CDR3 protein. The top ten hold approximately 4% of the sample, which has 1.5 million to 1.8 million distinct CDR3 sequences, 40% to 45% seen once. With 5 bases clipped from V and 2 bases from J, the junction kept 7 bases outside the gene matches. The CDR3 consists of 16 residues. CDR1 and CDR2 from the germline V gene are MNHEY and SVGEGT. The sequencing input was blood. The receptor was derived from a woman under 30 in good health. The chain recombines TRBV6-2 or TRBV6-3 with TRBJ2-7; 12 bases are a match to TRBD2. CDR3 loop: CASSRRTSGVPYEQYF. The CDR3 DNA reads as TGTGCCAGCAGTCGACGGACTAGCGGGGTCCCCTACGAGCAGTACTTC.